The 30 T cell receptor beta chains below all came from one sample that was sequenced in a study of blood T cell repertoires in COVID-19. The protocol was immunoSEQ multiplex PCR, while the TCRdb copy is restricted to in-frame clones and leaves out a portion. The repertoire has 150,000 to 200,000 clones, roughly 87% of them found once; the top ten carry more than 5%. Sequencing used peripheral blood. These receptors came from a human donor in a cohort sampled during active COVID-19.

V gene TRBV7-9 combines with J gene TRBJ1-2, with unresolved D. The CDR3 length is 14 residues. The germline CDR1 and CDR2 sequences are SEHNR and FQNEAQ (reference sequence). With 5 bases removed from V and 3 bases from J, the gap between germline ends came to 13 bases. CDR3 nucleotide sequence: TGTGCCAGCAGCCCGGTACGCGGGGACTATGGCTACACCTTC. Translated: CASSPVRGDYGYTF.

The rearrangement uses TRBV30 and TRBJ2-7, with 7 positions matching TRBD2. The trim removed 0 bases at V and 2 bases at J, leaving 4 bases unmatched. The CDR3 is made up of 14 amino acids. Germline V lookup: CDR1 GTSNPN, CDR2 SVGIG (reference sequence). The CDR3 reads CAWSVSSGTYEQYF. DNA of the CDR3: TGTGCCTGGAGTGTATCTAGCGGTACCTACGAGCAGTACTTC.

The V and J genes are TRBV4-2 and TRBJ2-4, with a weak D call TRBD2 (6 bases). The germline V gene has CDR1 LGHNA and CDR2 YNFKEQ. The CDR3 length is 14 residues. V lost 0 bases to trimming and J lost 10 bases, with 13 bases between them. This chain's CDR3 is CASSQDRRGTIQYF. The CDR3 bases are TGTGCCAGCAGCCAAGATCGTAGAGGGACTATTCAGTACTTC.

The V and J genes are TRBV10-3 and TRBJ2-2; TRBD2 aligns across 10 bases. This CDR3 contains 18 residues. The germline CDR1 and CDR2 sequences are ENHRY and SYGVKD. With V trimmed by 4 bases and J by 2 bases, 10 bases remained unmatched. This chain's CDR3 is CAISGPLAGGINTGELFF. Written as DNA, the CDR3 is TGTGCCATCAGTGGACCTTTAGCGGGGGGCATTAACACCGGGGAGCTGTTTTTT.

V is TRBV7-9 and J is TRBJ2-7, with TRBD2 as a possible D gene (6 bases). V was clipped by 0 bases and J by 4 bases, with 13 bases between them. In germline, CDR1 is SEHNR, CDR2 FQNEAQ (reference sequence). This CDR3 has 15 amino acids. The CDR3 spells CASSLAIGSGYEQYF. Written as DNA, the CDR3 is TGTGCCAGCAGCTTAGCTATCGGTAGCGGTTACGAGCAGTACTTC.

V usage is TRBV5-1 and J usage is TRBJ2-5; D uncertain. Per the germline V gene, CDR1 is SGHRS and CDR2 is YFSETQ. The CDR3 spans 13 residues. Trimming cost V 2 bases and J 5 bases, with 10 bases left between them. The CDR3 region is CASSLKLTETQYF. The CDR3 coding sequence is TGCGCCAGCAGCTTAAAGCTGACTGAGACCCAGTACTTC.

Only one count was recorded for this clone. The chain combines TRBV6-1 with TRBJ1-6; maybe TRBD1 (5 bases). Germline-derived CDR1 and CDR2 are MNHNS and SASEGT. V lost 3 bases to trimming and J lost 13 bases, with 16 bases between them. The CDR3 consists of 14 residues. CDR3 in amino acids: CASSDRRGGLPLHF. The DNA for the CDR3 is TGTGCCAGCAGTGACCGCCGGGGGGGACTTCCCCTCCACTTT.

The chain employs TRBV7-9 and TRBJ1-4; D is undetermined. This CDR3 is built from 13 residues. The germline V gene encodes CDR1 SEHNR and CDR2 FQNEAQ (reference sequence). The germline V and J ends were trimmed by 4 bases and 1 base, with 4 bases remaining between them. The CDR3 loop reads CASSSITNEKLFF. DNA of the CDR3: TGTGCCAGCAGCTCAATAACTAATGAAAAACTGTTTTTT.

The chain combines TRBV28 with TRBJ1-6; D is unresolved. The CDR3 sequence is 14 residues long. V dropped 8 bases and J dropped 5 bases, with 13 bases sitting between them. Germline V gene lookup returns CDR1 MDHEN and CDR2 SYDVKM. In nucleotides, the CDR3 is TGTGCCAGCGGTACAGCACTTCATAATTCACCCCTCCACTTT. Translated: CASGTALHNSPLHF.

The chain links TRBV19 to TRBJ2-5; 9 bases match TRBD2. Germline V CDR1 and CDR2: LNHDA, SQIVND (reference sequence). The CDR3 is 16 residues long. Trimming removed 4 bases from V and 5 bases from J; junction bases left unmatched: 11. The CDR3 reads CASSNPPAGGGETQYF. CDR3 bases: TGTGCCAGTAGTAACCCCCCCGCGGGAGGGGGGGAGACCCAGTACTTC.

This CDR3 reads CASRELDQPSYEQYF. DNA for the CDR3: TGTGCCAGTAGAGAATTAGATCAACCGTCCTACGAGCAGTACTTC. This sequence joins TRBV19 and TRBJ2-7; the D is unclear. Germline values: CDR1 LNHDA, CDR2 SQIVND (reference sequence). The ends were cut back, 6 bases at V and 1 base at J, with 16 bases in the middle. The CDR3 loop spans 15 amino acids.

V is TRBV19 and J is TRBJ1-1; D is unresolved. The CDR3 extends over 15 amino acids. The germline gives CDR1 LNHDA, CDR2 SQIVND (reference sequence). The V end was cut by 0 bases, the J end by 0 bases, with 8 bases between. The CDR3 DNA reads TGTGCCAGTAGTATAGAAGGACTGATGAACACTGAAGCTTTCTTT. Protein product: CASSIEGLMNTEAFF.

This clone came up a few times. The V gene is TRBV4-1, the J gene TRBJ1-5, with 8 bases identical to TRBD1. The CDR3 has 15 amino acids. Germline CDR1 and CDR2: MGHRA and YSYEKL. V shed 5 bases, J shed 5 bases, and the junction held 8 bases outside the gene matches. This CDR3 reads CASSVQQGGDQPQHF. CDR3 coding DNA: TGCGCCAGCAGCGTGCAACAGGGGGGGGATCAGCCCCAGCATTTT.

This clone was seen more than once but under ten times. The chain is built from TRBV30 and TRBJ2-7; D possibly corresponds to TRBD2 (6 bases). The CDR3 extends over 13 amino acids. The germline V gene has CDR1 GTSNPN and CDR2 SVGIG (reference sequence). V lost 3 bases, J lost 6 bases, and 15 bases lay in between. Here the CDR3 reads CAWSRGNGGEQYF. The CDR3 DNA sequence: TGTGCCTGGAGCCGGGGGAATGGCGGCGAGCAGTACTTC.

This chain links TRBV5-1 with TRBJ2-1, with TRBD2 identical over 15 bases. This CDR3 has 22 residues. Germline V gene lookup returns CDR1 SGHRS and CDR2 YFSETQ. V lost 4 bases to trimming and J lost 7 bases; unmatched junction nucleotides: 24. CDR3 in DNA: TGCGCCAGCAGCCTGAGCGGATCCCCGAACCTAGGGACTAGCGGGAGGTTTAATGAGCAGTTCTTC. The encoded protein is CASSLSGSPNLGTSGRFNEQFF. Complete variable domain (other parts from reference TRBV5-1 and TRBJ2-1): KAGVTQTPRYLIKTRGQQVTLSCSPISGHRSVSWYQQTPGQGLQFLFEYFSETQRNKGNFPGRFSGRQFSNSRSEMNVSTLELGDSALYLCASSLSGSPNLGTSGRFNEQFFGPGTRLTVL.

V usage is TRBV5-6 and J usage is TRBJ2-5; 7 nucleotides line up with TRBD2. The length of the CDR3 is 14 residues. V was pared by 2 bases and J by 5 bases, with 6 bases of the junction left unmatched. Per germline, CDR1 SGHDT and CDR2 YYEEEE. This chain's CDR3 is CASSLTAGGETQYF. The CDR3 DNA reads TGTGCCAGCAGCTTAACGGCCGGGGGGGAGACCCAGTACTTC.

The V call is TRBV2, the J call TRBJ2-2, with TRBD1 identical over 7 bases. The CDR3 loop spans 15 amino acids. J gave up 3 bases and V 6 bases, and 7 bases lay outside the gene matches. Germline V lookup: CDR1 SNHLY, CDR2 FYNNEI. CDR3 amino acids: CASRLFTGDTGELFF. Written as DNA, the CDR3 is TGTGCCAGCAGGCTATTTACAGGGGACACCGGGGAGCTGTTTTTT.

The V gene is TRBV30, the J gene TRBJ2-5; tentative D call: TRBD2 (5 bases). With 2 bases removed from V and 5 bases from J, the gap between germline ends came to 12 bases. Looked up from germline, CDR1 is GTSNPN and CDR2 is SVGIG (reference sequence). The CDR3 extends over 13 amino acids. CDR3 DNA sequence: TGTGCCTGGAGTTGGACTTCGGGCGAGACCCAGTACTTC. This gives the protein CAWSWTSGETQYF.

V gene TRBV5-6 combines with J gene TRBJ2-7; TRBD2 matches at 8 bases. V was clipped by 1 base and J by 0 bases; unmatched bases: 9. The CDR3 spans 17 residues. Germline V gives CDR1 SGHDT, CDR2 YYEEEE. The CDR3 protein is CASSLPLAGGGSYEQYF. DNA of the CDR3: TGTGCCAGCAGCTTGCCCCTAGCGGGCGGAGGCTCCTACGAGCAGTACTTC.

This chain uses TRBV28 with TRBJ1-6; maybe TRBD1 (5 bases). This CDR3 contains 14 residues. The V end lost 2 bases, the J end lost 5 bases, and 7 bases lay between the germline ends. Germline lookup yields CDR1 MDHEN and CDR2 SYDVKM. The CDR3 is CASSLTGDNSPLHF. CDR3 nucleotide sequence: TGTGCCAGCAGTTTAACGGGGGATAATTCACCCCTCCACTTT.

V gene TRBV13 combines with J gene TRBJ2-2, with 10 bases aligning to TRBD1. Looked up from germline, CDR1 is PRHDT and CDR2 is FYEKMQ (reference sequence). V lost 3 bases to trimming and J lost 6 bases; unmatched junction nucleotides: 7. This CDR3 has 16 amino acids. The CDR3 sequence is CASSLGTGAQSGELFF. CDR3 sequence (DNA): TGTGCCAGCAGCTTGGGGACAGGGGCCCAATCCGGGGAGCTGTTTTTT.

The V gene is TRBV1, the J gene TRBJ2-7; the table's D gene call, TRBD2, was not cross checked with the DNA. TRBV1 is a known pseudogene. CDR3 length equals 15 residues. CDR3 sequence: CTSSPVTARDYEQYF. The CDR3 DNA sequence: TGCACCAGCAGCCCCGTGACTGCGCGGGACTACGAGCAGTACTTC.

This sequence joins TRBV7-2 and TRBJ1-2, with 7 bases aligning to TRBD1. From germline, CDR1 is SGHTA and CDR2 FQGNSA. Germline trimming cut 2 bases from V and 5 bases from J; bases unmatched to any gene: 8. CDR3 length: 15 residues. CDR3 sequence reads: CASSLIRGTEYGYTF. The CDR3 bases are TGTGCCAGCAGCTTAATCAGAGGGACAGAATATGGCTACACCTTC.

The V and J genes are TRBV24-1 and TRBJ1-4, with TRBD1 as a possible D gene (5 bases). Germline V gene sequence: CDR1 KGHDR, CDR2 SFDVKD. The CDR3 runs to 15 residues. Trimming removed 5 bases from V and 8 bases from J, with 17 bases in between. Here the CDR3 reads CATSGERGTEEKLFF. The CDR3 coding sequence is TGTGCCACCAGTGGAGAAAGGGGAACTGAGGAAAAACTGTTTTTT.

The chain carries TRBV6-5 and TRBJ2-7; 7 nucleotides line up with TRBD1. Germline-derived CDR1 and CDR2 are MNHEY and SVGAGI. V shed 6 bases, J shed 1 base, and the junction held 3 bases outside the gene matches. This CDR3 is 13 amino acids long. CDR3 DNA: TGTGCCAGCAGCTGGGACAGTTCCTACGAGCAGTACTTC. This gives the protein CASSWDSSYEQYF.

On this clone: Other DNA sequences of this sample code for an identical CDR3. The chain is built from TRBV6-5 and TRBJ1-5; D is undetermined. The V gene's germline CDR1 is MNHEY and CDR2 SVGAGI. CDR3 size: 13 residues. Trimming cost V 6 bases and J 0 bases, with 6 bases left between them. The CDR3 DNA is TGTGCCAGCAGCCTAAATAGCAATCAGCCCCAGCATTTT. This gives the protein CASSLNSNQPQHF.

The chain recombines TRBV6-2 or TRBV6-3 with TRBJ1-1; maybe TRBD1 (5 bases). CDR1 and CDR2 from the germline V gene are MNHEY and SVGEGT. The CDR3 has 13 residues. V was shortened by 2 bases and J by 5 bases, with 9 bases between the two germline ends. Here the CDR3 DNA reads TGTGCCAGCAGTTACGGGGGGGGAACTGAAGCTTTCTTT. It translates to CASSYGGGTEAFF.

The rearrangement uses TRBV11-1 and TRBJ1-6; 7 nucleotides match TRBD1. Looked up from germline, CDR1 is SGHAT and CDR2 is FQDESV (reference sequence). V shed 4 bases and J 7 bases; nucleotides not matched to a gene: 10. The CDR3 consists of 16 residues. CDR3: CASSYDRDSLNSPLHF. The CDR3 nucleotides are TGTGCCAGCAGCTATGACCGGGACAGCCTAAATTCACCCCTCCACTTT.

CDR3 sequence reads: CASSPAGGRGYGYTF. The DNA of the CDR3 is TGTGCCAGCAGTCCGGCAGGGGGCAGAGGATATGGCTACACCTTC. This chain links TRBV7-2 with TRBJ1-2, with 8 bases identical to TRBD1. Per the germline V gene, CDR1 is SGHTA and CDR2 is FQGNSA. The ends lost 6 bases at V and 5 bases at J; junction bases unmatched: 11. The CDR3 covers 15 residues.

The V gene is TRBV6-1, the J gene TRBJ2-7, with D uncertain. From germline, CDR1 is MNHNS and CDR2 SASEGT. CDR3 length equals 12 residues. V was clipped by 2 bases and J by 4 bases, with 6 bases between them. The CDR3: CASSESPYEQYF. Here the CDR3 DNA reads TGTGCCAGCAGTGAATCCCCATACGAGCAGTACTTC.